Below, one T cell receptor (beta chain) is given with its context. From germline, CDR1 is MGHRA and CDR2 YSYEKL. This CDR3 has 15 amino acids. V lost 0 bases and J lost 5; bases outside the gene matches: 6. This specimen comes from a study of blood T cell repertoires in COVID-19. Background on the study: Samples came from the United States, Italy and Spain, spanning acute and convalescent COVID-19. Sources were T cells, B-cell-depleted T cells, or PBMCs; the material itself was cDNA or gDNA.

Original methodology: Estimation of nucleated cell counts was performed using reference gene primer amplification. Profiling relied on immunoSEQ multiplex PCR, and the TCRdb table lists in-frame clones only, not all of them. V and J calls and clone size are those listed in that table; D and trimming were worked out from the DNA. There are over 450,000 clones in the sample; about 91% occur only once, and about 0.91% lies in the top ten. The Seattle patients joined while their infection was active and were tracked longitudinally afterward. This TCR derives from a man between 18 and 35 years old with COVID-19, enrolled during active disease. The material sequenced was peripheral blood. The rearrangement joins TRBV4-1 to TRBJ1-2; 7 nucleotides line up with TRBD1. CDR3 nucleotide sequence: TGCGCCAGCAGCCAAGATCGGACAGGCCTTTATGGCTACACCTTC. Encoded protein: CASSQDRTGLYGYTF.